The clone carrying this T cell receptor (beta chain) appeared many times. The antigen remains unidentified. Time point given: sample taken at primary tumor resection. The authors sequenced whole RNA from tumor, nontumor lung or frozen PBMC without sorting. From the 5' RACE reads, TCRdb called clonotypes with MiXCR, one entry per CDR3 protein. The table includes 100,000 or so distinct CDR3 sequences, 3.5% to 5% detected once. These data come from a study of spatial heterogeneity in lung cancer. Study as a whole: Each time, sequencing found more beta-chain sequences than alpha-chain sequences.

V lost 2 bases to trimming and J lost 5 bases; unmatched junction nucleotides: 6. The CDR3 has 15 amino acids. Study outcomes and limitations: Higher tumor mutation counts went along with higher counts of expanded intratumoral alpha and beta TCRs.

The source was lung tumor tissue, collected at surgery. The chain links TRBV12-3 or TRBV12-4 to TRBJ2-1, with 7 bases matching TRBD2. The receptor's source is a male donor with early-stage non-small cell lung cancer. CDR3 sequence: CASSLRREINNEQFF. The CDR3 DNA is TGTGCCAGCAGTTTACGGCGGGAGATAAACAATGAGCAGTTCTTC.